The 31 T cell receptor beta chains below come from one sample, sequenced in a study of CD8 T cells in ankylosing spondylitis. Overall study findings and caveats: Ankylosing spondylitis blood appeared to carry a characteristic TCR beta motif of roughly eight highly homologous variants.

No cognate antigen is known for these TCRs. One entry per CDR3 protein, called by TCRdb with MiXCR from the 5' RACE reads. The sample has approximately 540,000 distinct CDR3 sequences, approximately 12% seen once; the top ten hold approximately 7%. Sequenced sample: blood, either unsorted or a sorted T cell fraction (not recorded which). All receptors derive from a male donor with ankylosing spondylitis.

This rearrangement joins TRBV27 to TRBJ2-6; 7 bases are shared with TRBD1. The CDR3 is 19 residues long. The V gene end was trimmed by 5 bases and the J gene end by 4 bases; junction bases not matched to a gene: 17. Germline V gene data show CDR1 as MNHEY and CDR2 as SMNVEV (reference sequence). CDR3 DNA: TGTGCCAGCAGTCCTGAACTAGGACAGGTACGTTCGGGGGCCAACGTCCTGACTTTC. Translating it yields CASSPELGQVRSGANVLTF.

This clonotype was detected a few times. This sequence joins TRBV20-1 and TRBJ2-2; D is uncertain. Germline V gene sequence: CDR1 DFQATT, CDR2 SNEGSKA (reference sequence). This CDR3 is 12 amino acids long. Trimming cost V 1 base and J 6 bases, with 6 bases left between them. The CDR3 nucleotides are TGCAGTGCTAGAGTCGTGGCCGGGGAGCTGTTTTTT. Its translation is CSARVVAGELFF.

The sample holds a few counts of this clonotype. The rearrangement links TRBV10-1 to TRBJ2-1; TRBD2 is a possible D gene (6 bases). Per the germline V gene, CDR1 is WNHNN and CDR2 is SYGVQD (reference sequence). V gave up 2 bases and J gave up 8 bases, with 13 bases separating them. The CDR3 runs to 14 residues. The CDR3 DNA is TGCGCCAGCAGTGAGCAAGGCGGCGGGGATGAGCAGTTCTTC. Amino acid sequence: CASSEQGGGDEQFF.

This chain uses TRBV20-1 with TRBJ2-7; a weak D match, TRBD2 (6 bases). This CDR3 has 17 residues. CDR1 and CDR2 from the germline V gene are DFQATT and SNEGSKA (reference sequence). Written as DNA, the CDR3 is TGCTGTCCCGCGCGCCAGATTGGGGACTTGAAGCGCTACGAGCAGTACTTC. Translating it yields CCPARQIGDLKRYEQYF.

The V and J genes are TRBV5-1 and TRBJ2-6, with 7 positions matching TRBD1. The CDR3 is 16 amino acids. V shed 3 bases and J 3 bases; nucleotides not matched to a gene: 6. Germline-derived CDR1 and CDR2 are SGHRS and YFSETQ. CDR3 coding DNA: TGCGCCAGCAGCTCCCGACAGGGTTTTGGGGCCAACGTCCTGACTTTC. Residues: CASSSRQGFGANVLTF.

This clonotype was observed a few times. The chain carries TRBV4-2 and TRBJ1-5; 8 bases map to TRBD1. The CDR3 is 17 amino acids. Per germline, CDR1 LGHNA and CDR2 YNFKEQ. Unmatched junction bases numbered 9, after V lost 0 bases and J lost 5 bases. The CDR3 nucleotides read TGTGCCAGCAGCCAAGATCCGGGACAGGTGGGTGATCAGCCCCAGCATTTT. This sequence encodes CASSQDPGQVGDQPQHF.

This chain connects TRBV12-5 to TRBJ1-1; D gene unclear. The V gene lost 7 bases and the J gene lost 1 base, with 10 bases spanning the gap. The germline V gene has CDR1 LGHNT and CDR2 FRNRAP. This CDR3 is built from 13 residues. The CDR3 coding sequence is TGTGCTAGTGCCTCAGACACGAACACTGAAGCTTTCTTT. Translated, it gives CASASDTNTEAFF.

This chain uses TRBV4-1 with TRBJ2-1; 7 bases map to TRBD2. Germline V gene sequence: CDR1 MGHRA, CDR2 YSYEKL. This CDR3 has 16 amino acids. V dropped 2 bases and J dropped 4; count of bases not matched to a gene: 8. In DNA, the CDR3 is TGCGCCAGCAGCCAATCTGATTCTAGCGGTTACAATGAGCAGTTCTTC. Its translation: CASSQSDSSGYNEQFF.

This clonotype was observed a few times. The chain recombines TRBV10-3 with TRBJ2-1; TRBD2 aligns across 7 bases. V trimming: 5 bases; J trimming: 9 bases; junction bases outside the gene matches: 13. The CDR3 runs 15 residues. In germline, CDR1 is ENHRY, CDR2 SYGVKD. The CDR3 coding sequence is TGTGCCATCAGTTACGGGAGCGGGATATCAGCTGAGCAGTTCTTC. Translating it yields CAISYGSGISAEQFF.

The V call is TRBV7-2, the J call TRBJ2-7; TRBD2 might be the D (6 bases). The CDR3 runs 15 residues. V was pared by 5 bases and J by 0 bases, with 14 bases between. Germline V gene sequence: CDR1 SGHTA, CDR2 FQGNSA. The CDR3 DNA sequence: TGTGCCAGCAGCGCTAGCAGGGACTTCTCCTACGAGCAGTACGTC. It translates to CASSASRDFSYEQYV.

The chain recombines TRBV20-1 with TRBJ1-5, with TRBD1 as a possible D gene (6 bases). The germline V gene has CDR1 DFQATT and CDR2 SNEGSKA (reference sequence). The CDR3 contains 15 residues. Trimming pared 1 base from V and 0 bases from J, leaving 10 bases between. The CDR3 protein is CSARGQVHSNQPQHF. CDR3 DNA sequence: TGCAGTGCTAGAGGACAGGTGCATAGCAATCAGCCCCAGCATTTT.

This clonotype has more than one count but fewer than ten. This chain's CDR3 is CASTIQGHGYTF. DNA for the CDR3: TGTGCCAGCACCATACAGGGCCATGGCTACACCTTC. The chain combines TRBV28 with TRBJ1-2; D might be TRBD1 (6 bases). The CDR3 runs to 12 residues. Germline CDR1 is MDHEN and CDR2 is SYDVKM. The germline V and J ends were trimmed by 7 bases and 6 bases, with 12 bases remaining between them.

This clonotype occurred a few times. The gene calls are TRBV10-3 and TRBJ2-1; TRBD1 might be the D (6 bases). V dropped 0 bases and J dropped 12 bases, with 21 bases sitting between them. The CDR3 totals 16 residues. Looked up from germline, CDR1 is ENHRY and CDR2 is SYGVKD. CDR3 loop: CAISESSRQGNGGQFF. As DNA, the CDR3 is TGTGCCATCAGTGAGTCCTCTCGGCAGGGGAATGGTGGGCAGTTCTTC.

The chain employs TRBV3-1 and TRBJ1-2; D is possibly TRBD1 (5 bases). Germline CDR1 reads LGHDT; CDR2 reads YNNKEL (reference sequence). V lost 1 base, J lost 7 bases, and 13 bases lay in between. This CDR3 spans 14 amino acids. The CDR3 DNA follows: TGTGCCAGCAGCCAAGCGGCGCAGGGAGTTGGCTACACCTTC. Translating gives CASSQAAQGVGYTF. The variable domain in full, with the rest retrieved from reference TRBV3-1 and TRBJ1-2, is DTAVSQTPKYLVTQMGNDKSIKCEQNLGHDTMYWYKQDSKKFLKIMFSYNNKELIINETVPNRFSPKSPDKAHLNLHINSLELGDSAVYFCASSQAAQGVGYTFGSGTRLTVV.

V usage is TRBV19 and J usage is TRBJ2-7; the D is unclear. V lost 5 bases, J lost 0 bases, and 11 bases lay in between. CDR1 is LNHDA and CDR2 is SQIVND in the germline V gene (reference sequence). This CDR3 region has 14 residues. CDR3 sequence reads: CASSLKTGSYEQYV. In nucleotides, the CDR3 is TGTGCCAGTAGTCTTAAGACGGGCTCCTACGAGCAGTACGTC.

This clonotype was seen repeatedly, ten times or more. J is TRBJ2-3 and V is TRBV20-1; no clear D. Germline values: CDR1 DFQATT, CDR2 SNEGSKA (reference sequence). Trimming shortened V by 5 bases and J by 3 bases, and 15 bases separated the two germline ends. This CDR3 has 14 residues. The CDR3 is CSAPVGSRTDTQYF. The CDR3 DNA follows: TGCAGTGCTCCAGTGGGTTCGAGGACAGATACGCAGTATTTT.

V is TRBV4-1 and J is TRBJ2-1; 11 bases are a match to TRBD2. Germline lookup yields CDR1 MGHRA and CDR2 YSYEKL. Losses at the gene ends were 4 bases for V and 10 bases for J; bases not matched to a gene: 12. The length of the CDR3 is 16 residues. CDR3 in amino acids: CASSPGGSGRVREQFF. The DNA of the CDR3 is TGCGCCAGCAGCCCAGGGGGTAGCGGGAGGGTAAGGGAGCAGTTCTTC.

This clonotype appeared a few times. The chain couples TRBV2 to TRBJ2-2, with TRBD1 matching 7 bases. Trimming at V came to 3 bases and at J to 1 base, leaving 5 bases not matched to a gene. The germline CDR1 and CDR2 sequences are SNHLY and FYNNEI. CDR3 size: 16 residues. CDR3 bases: TGTGCCAGCAGTGAGTGGGGACAGATGAACACCGGGGAGCTGTTTTTT. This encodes CASSEWGQMNTGELFF.

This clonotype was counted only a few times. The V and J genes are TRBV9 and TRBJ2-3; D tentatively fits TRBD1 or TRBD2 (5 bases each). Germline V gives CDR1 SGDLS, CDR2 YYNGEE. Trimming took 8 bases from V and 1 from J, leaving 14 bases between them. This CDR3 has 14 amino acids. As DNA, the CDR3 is TGTGCCAGTACCCGGGACCGAGGCACAGATACGCAGTATTTT. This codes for CASTRDRGTDTQYF.

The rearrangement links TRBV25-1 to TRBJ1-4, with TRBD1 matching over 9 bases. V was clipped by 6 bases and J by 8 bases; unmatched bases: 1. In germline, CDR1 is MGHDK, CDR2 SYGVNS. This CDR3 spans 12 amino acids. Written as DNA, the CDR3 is TGTGCCAGCAGGGGACAGGGAGAAAAACTGTTTTTT. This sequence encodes CASRGQGEKLFF.

CDR3 coding DNA: TGTGCCAGCAGTTACTCGGAAACAACTGAAGCTTTCTTT. Protein sequence: CASSYSETTEAFF. V gene TRBV6-2 or TRBV6-3 combines with J gene TRBJ1-1; unclear D gene. This CDR3 has 13 amino acids. Trimming removed 0 bases from V and 5 bases from J, with 7 bases in between. In germline, CDR1 is MNHEY, CDR2 SVGEGT.

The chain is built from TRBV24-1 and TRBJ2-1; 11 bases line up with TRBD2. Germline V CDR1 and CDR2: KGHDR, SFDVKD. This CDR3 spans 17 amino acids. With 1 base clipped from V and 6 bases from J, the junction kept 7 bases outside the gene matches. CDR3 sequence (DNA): TGTGCCACCAGTGATTTTACTAGCGGGAGATGGGGCAATGAGCAGTTCTTC. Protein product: CATSDFTSGRWGNEQFF.

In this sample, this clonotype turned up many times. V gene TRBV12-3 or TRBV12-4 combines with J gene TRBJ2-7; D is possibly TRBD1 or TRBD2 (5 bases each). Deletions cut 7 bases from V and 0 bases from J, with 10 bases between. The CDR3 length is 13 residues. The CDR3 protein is CASTKGSSYEQYF. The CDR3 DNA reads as TGTGCCAGCACCAAGGGGAGCTCCTACGAGCAGTACTTC.

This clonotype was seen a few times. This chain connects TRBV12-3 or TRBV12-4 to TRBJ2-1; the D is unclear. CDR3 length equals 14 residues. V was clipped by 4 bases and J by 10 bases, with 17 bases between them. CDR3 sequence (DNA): TGTGCCAGCAGTTCGGCCCCTCTGCAGGTGGAGCAGTTCTTC. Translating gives CASSSAPLQVEQFF.

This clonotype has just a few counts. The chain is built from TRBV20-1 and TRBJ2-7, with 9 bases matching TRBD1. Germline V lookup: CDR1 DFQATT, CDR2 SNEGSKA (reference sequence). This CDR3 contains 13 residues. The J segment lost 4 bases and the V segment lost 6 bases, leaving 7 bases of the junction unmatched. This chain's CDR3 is CSAKQGAMYEQYV. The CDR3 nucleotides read TGCAGTGCGAAACAGGGGGCGATGTACGAGCAGTACGTC.

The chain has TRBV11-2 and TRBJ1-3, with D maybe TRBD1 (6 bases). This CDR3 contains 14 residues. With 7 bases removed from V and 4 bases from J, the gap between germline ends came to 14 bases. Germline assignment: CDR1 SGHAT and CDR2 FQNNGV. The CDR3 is CASNLLGAGNTIYF. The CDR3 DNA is TGTGCCAGCAACCTTCTGGGGGCGGGAAACACCATATATTTT. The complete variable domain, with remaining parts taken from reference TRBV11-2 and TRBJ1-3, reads EAGVAQSPRYKIIEKRQSVAFWCNPISGHATLYWYQQILGQGPKLLIQFQNNGVVDDSQLPKDRFSAERLKGVDSTLKIQPAKLEDSAVYLCASNLLGAGNTIYFGEGSWLTVV.

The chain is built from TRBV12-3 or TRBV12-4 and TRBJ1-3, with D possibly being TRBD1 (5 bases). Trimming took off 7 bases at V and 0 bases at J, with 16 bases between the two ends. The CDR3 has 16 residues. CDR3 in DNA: TGTGCCAGCACTATCTACGGGGCAAACTCTGGAAACACCATATATTTT. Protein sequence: CASTIYGANSGNTIYF.

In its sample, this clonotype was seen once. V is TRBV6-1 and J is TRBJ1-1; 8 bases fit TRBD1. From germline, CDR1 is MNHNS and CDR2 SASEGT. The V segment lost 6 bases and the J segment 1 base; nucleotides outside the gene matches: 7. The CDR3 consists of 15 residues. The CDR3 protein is CASSLQTGANTEAFF. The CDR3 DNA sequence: TGTGCCAGCAGCCTCCAGACAGGGGCGAACACTGAAGCTTTCTTT.

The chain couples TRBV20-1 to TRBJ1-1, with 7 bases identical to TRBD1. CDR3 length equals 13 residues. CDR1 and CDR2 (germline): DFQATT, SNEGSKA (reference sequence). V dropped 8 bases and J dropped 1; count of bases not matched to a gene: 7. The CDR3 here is CSIQGIANTEAFF. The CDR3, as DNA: TGCAGTATACAGGGGATCGCGAACACTGAAGCTTTCTTT.

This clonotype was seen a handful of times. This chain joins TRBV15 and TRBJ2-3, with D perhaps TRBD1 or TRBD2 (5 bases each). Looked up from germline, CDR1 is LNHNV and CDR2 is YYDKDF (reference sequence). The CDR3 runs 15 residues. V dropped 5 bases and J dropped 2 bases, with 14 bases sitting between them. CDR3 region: CATSRLTGLTDTQYF. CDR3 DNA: TGTGCCACCAGCCGTCTCACGGGGCTCACAGATACGCAGTATTTT.

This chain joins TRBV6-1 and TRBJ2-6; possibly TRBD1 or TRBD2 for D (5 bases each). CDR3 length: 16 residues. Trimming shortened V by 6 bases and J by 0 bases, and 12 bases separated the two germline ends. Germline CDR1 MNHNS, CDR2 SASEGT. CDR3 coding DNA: TGTGCCAGCAGGCCCGGGACGTACTCTGGGGCCAACGTCCTGACTTTC. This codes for CASRPGTYSGANVLTF.